This entry describes one T cell receptor beta chain. What this receptor recognizes is not known. The record has no base qualities; no much larger clone is one base away. CD8 naive samples consisted of CD45RO-negative cells that were positively selected for CCR7, yielding a CD45RA+CCR7+ population without TemRA cells. The donors were healthy, HIV-negative adults with no recently reported acute infections or vaccinations. Every donor was a Caucasian adult residing in Nashville, Tennessee, USA. Blood was collected by leukapheresis, and PBMCs were isolated by Ficoll-Histopaque density gradient centrifugation and then cryopreserved in liquid nitrogen vapor phase. Analytical flow cytometry was used to check the purity and quantity of each magnetically sorted T cell population. From each sorted fraction, genomic DNA was isolated and quantified by UV absorbance on a Nanodrop 2000c. The sample belongs to a study of shared clonotypes between healthy human individuals (dated by TCRdb to 2018 to 2021). Context from the whole study: The cohort comprised a couple of women and a few men aged 18 to 49 years. Per donor, leukapheresis produced somewhere between about 0.85 and 9.5 billion PBMCs. To increase sequencing depth and limit assay-specific biases, TCR repertoire library preparation and sequencing were carried out by different laboratories using diverse techniques. The study deeply sequenced blood TCR repertoires of five healthy adults to estimate repertoire size and the extent of clonotype sharing between individuals. For each donor, three plates each were used for CD4 naive and CD4 memory, two plates were used for CD8 naive, and one plate was used for CD8 memory.

The study at large found these results: Higher generation probabilities were observed for clonotypes shared by all four sorted-subset donors than for non-shared clonotypes. Based on pairwise subsampling, the degree of clonotype sharing among donors was expected to be affected by sequencing depth. Because the study included only a small number of donors, the genetic and exposure-history diversity represented was limited. Even with the large sequencing depth, rarefaction of the sorted-subset datasets indicated that sequencing was incomplete. Sharing across several donors was observed for about 5% of naive CD4, over 3% of naive CD8, 2% to 2.5% of memory CD4, and about 0.4% of memory CD8 clonotypes. Estimated clonotype richness was generally larger for naive than for memory subsets. Sampling was limited to blood, and TCR repertoires in tissue likely differ from TCR repertoires in blood.

Using the deep immunoSEQ assay, multiplex PCR amplified TCR CDR3 regions from genomic DNA. Extracted genomic DNA from each cell subset was distributed evenly across all wells of several immunoSEQ 96-well plates, and each plate was treated as a replicate. For sorted subsets, each replicate PCR was loaded with roughly 200 ng genomic DNA, equivalent to approximately 33,000 T cell genomes. Purified libraries were measured with a Qubit 3.0 fluorometer, size-checked on a Bioanalyzer 2100, and measured again with the KAPA Library Quantification kit. Every immunoSEQ 96-well plate was sequenced on a dedicated single-read 150-cycle Illumina NextSeq 550 flow cell. The original methods were these. The immunoSEQ output contained only junctional sequences without quality scores, so filtering could not match that applied to full-length reads. Sequences were annotated with PyIR, a Python wrapper for IgBLAST v1.9, and V/J genes and CDR3 were assigned using IMGT germline references. Reads were removed for weak V/J assignments (E-value above 1e-6), missing CDR3, stop codons, out-of-frame junctions, or ambiguous translated residues. A V3J clonotype was defined by an identical inferred V gene, J gene, and CDR3 amino acid sequence. Percentage overlap between repertoires was calculated by dividing the number of shared unique clonotypes by the size of the smaller repertoire. Richness of each repertoire was evaluated using RTK rarefaction, the Chao1 estimator, and Recon v2.1 estimates of unobserved clonotypes. OLGA was used to compute generation probabilities for all TCRbeta clonotypes that the gDNA method yielded from a few donors. TCRdb re-hosts the immuneACCESS table, in-frame sequences only. Its copies lack some clones; in the studies checked, an unresolved V gene accounts for under half of them, and the cause for the rest is not known. V and J calls and clone size are copied from that table; D and trimming were computed from the DNA. Counted in this sample were some 2 million clones; around 96% of them appeared once. Clones ranked in the top ten supply 1.2% of the sample.

Sequencing was carried out using naive CD8+ T cells sorted from blood. Explained via the paper, the cell subset or site label denotes: CD45RA+CCR7+. The TCR originated in a man aged 18 to 35 in good health.

The CDR3 amino acid sequence is: CASRFADSPLHF. The nucleotide sequence reads TGCGCCAGCAGATTTGCGGATTCACCCCTCCACTTT. The V gene is TRBV5-1 and the J gene is TRBJ1-6; no D segment can be confidently identified. V loses 5 bases of germline sequence and J loses 8 bases, and the interval between the two ends is 8 bases. Inclusive of the bounding cysteine and phenylalanine, the CDR3 is 12 residues long. Only the CDR3 DNA stays, 36 bases, in frame from base 1. Looking up the germline V gene yields CDR1 SGHRS and CDR2 YFSETQ.